This TCR beta chain appears in the sequencing data of a study of blood T cell repertoires in COVID-19. About the research overall: The United States, Italy and Spain were the sources of the acute and convalescent COVID-19 samples. The analysed material was cDNA or gDNA that came from T cells, B-cell-depleted T cells, or PBMCs.

Data came from immunoSEQ multiplex PCR; TCRdb stores just in-frame clones and leaves some out. Of 150,000 to 200,000 clones listed, 65% to 85% are singletons. Cohorts were assigned according to the clinical history that participants reported. This sequence was found in a woman in her twenties or thirties who had been exposed to COVID-19. The specimen was PBMCs or T cells enriched from blood (not recorded which).

In nucleotides, the CDR3 is TGTGCCAGCCAAGCTGAGGTAGACACTGAAGCTTTCTTT. Its protein product is CASQAEVDTEAFF. The V call is TRBV6-4, the J call TRBJ1-1; D is unclear. Trimming cost V 8 bases and J 3 bases, with 13 bases left between them. The CDR3 totals 13 residues. Germline V gene lookup returns CDR1 MRHNA and CDR2 SNTAGT.